This record covers a single T cell receptor (beta chain). TCRdb's copy holds only in-frame clones and misses some; the assay was immunoSEQ multiplex PCR. Of 50,000 or so clones listed, about nine tenths are singletons. The data were obtained in a study of PD-1 blockade in classical Hodgkin lymphoma. The time point was: cycle 4 day 1 (C4D1), after 6 weeks of nivolumab. Each patient relapsed following autologous stem cell transplantation, and prior brentuximab vedotin exposure differed. The CDR3 is 15 amino acids. The germline V and J ends were trimmed by 0 bases and 0 bases, with 10 bases remaining between them. From germline, CDR1 is SGHNT and CDR2 YYREEE (reference sequence).

The rearrangement links TRBV5-4 to TRBJ2-7; TRBD1 is a possible D gene (6 bases). The material sequenced was peripheral blood mononuclear cells (PBMCs), taken before the fourth cycle of nivolumab. The clonotype comes from a human donor with classical Hodgkin lymphoma. The CDR3 nucleotides read TGTGCCAGCAGCTTGGCAGGGGTCAGCTCCTACGAGCAGTACTTC. Its translation: CASSLAGVSSYEQYF. Supplemented by reference TRBV5-4 and TRBJ2-7, the full variable domain reads ETGVTQSPTHLIKTRGQQVTLRCSSQSGHNTVSWYQQALGQGPQFIFQYYREEENGRGNFPPRFSGLQFPNYSSELNVNALELDDSALYLCASSLAGVSSYEQYFGPGTRLTVT.